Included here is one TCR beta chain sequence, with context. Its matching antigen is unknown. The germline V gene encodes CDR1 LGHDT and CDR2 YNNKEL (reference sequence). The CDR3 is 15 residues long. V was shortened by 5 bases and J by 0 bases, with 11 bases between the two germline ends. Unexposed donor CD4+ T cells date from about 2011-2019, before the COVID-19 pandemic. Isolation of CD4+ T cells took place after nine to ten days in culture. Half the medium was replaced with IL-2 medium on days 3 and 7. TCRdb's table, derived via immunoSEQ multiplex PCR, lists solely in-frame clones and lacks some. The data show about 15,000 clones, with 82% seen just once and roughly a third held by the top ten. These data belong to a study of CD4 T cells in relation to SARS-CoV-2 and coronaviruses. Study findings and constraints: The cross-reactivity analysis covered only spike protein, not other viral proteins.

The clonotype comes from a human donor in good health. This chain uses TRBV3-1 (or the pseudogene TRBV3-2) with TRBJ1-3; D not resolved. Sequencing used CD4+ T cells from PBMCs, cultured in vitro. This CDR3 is CASSFGSSSGNTIYF. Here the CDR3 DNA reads TGTGCCAGCAGCTTTGGGTCAAGCTCTGGAAACACCATATATTTT.